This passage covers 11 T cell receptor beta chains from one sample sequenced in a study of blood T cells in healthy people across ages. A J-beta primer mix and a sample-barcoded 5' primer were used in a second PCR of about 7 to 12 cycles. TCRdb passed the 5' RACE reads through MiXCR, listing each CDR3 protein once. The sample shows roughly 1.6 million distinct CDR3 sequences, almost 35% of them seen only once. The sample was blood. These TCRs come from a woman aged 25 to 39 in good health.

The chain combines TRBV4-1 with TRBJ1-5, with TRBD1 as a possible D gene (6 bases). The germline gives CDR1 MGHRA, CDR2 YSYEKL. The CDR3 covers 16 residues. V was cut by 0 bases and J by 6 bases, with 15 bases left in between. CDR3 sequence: CASSQDNRGAFQPQHF. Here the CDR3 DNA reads TGCGCCAGCAGCCAAGATAACCGGGGGGCGTTTCAGCCCCAGCATTTT.

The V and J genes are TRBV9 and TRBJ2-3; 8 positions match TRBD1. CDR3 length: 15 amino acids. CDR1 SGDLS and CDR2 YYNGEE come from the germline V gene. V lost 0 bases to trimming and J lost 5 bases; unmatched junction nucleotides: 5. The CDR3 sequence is CASSVATGGIDTQYF. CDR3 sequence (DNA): TGTGCCAGCAGCGTAGCTACAGGGGGAATAGATACGCAGTATTTT.

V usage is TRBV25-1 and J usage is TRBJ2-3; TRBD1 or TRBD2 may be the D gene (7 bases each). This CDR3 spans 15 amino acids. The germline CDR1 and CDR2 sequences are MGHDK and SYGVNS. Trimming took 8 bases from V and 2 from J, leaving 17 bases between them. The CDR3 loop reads CASGGDSFNTDTQYF. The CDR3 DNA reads TGTGCCAGCGGGGGGGACAGCTTCAACACAGATACGCAGTATTTT.

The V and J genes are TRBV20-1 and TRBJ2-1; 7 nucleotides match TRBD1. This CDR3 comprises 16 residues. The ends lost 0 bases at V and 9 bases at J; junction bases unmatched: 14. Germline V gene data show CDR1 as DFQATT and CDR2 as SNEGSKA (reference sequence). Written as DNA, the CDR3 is TGCAGTGCTAGAGATGGACGGCAGGGGGTGAAGGGTGAGCAGTTCTTC. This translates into CSARDGRQGVKGEQFF.

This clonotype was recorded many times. In nucleotides, the CDR3 is TGTGCCAGCGGACCAGGTTGGGACAGGGCAAGAAATGGCTACACCTTC. This encodes CASGPGWDRARNGYTF. The V and J genes are TRBV12-3 or TRBV12-4 and TRBJ1-2, with 9 positions matching TRBD1. CDR3 size: 16 residues. The V segment lost 8 bases and the J segment 6 bases; nucleotides outside the gene matches: 16.

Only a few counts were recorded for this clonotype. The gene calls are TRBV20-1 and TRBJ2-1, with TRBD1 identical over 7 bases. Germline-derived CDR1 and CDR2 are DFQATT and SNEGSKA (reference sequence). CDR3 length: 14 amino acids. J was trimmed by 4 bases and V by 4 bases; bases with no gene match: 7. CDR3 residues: CSATDRVPYNEQFF. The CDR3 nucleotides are TGCAGTGCTACCGACAGGGTTCCGTACAATGAGCAGTTCTTC.

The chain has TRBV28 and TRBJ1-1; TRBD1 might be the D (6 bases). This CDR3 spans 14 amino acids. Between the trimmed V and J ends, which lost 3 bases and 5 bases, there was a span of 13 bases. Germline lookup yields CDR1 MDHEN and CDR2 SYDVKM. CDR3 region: CASSFLRGGTEAFF. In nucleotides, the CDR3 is TGTGCCAGCAGTTTCCTCAGGGGTGGGACTGAAGCTTTCTTT.

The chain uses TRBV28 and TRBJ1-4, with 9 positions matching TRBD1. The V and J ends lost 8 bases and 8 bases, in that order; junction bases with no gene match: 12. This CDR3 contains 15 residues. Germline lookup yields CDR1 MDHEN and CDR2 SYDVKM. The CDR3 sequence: CASQGGFGTGEKLFF. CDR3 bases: TGTGCCAGCCAGGGGGGTTTCGGGACAGGGGAAAAACTGTTTTTT.

The chain's CDR3 is CSASWGRYQETQYF. As DNA, the CDR3 is TGCAGTGCTAGTTGGGGCCGGTACCAAGAGACCCAGTACTTC. The chain is built from TRBV20-1 and TRBJ2-5; D might be TRBD1 (5 bases). Germline CDR1 is DFQATT and CDR2 is SNEGSKA (reference sequence). CDR3 size: 14 residues. Trimming removed 3 bases from V and 0 bases from J, with 11 bases in between.

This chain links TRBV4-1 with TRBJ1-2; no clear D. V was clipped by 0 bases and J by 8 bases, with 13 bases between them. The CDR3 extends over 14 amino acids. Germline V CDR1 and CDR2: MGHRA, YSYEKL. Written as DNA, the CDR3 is TGCGCCAGCAGCCAAGACGCAGGCTTAGTAGGCTACACCTTC. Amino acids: CASSQDAGLVGYTF.

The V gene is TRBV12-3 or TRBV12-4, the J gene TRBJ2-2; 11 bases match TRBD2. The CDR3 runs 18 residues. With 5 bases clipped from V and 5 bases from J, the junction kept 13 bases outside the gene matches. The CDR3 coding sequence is TGTGCCAGCAGTGGCGGGACTAGCGGTCAAGAGGGGACCGGGGAGCTGTTTTTT. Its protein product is CASSGGTSGQEGTGELFF.